This paragraph covers one TCR beta chain sequence. Trimming stripped 1 base from V and 2 bases from J, with 5 bases between. The CDR3 sequence is 13 residues long. Germline V gene data show CDR1 as SEHNR and CDR2 as FQNEAQ (reference sequence). Clones were read by immunoSEQ multiplex PCR, and TCRdb kept only the in-frame ones, dropping some. The data contain 25,000 to 35,000 clones, nearly 90% of them singletons. The data stem from a study of T cell changes during pregnancy in multiple sclerosis. The specimen was CD4+ T cells from peripheral blood mononuclear cells, collected in the third trimester of pregnancy. The V gene is TRBV7-9, the J gene TRBJ1-1; D is undetermined. This receptor was identified in a female donor in good health, enrolled as a control in a pregnancy study. The DNA of the CDR3 is TGTGCCAGCAGCTTAGTCCTAAACACTGAAGCTTTCTTT. Amino acids: CASSLVLNTEAFF.